The 21 T cell receptor beta chains in this list originate from one sample, sequenced in a study of blood T cells in healthy people across ages (dated by TCRdb to between 2015 and 2017). The library was made by 5' RACE. The sequencer listed for this sample is Illumina HiSeq 2500. A second PCR of roughly 6 to 11 cycles was run with a J-beta primer mix and a sample-barcoded 5' primer. Using fastp at Q25 and MiXCR, TCRdb reprocessed the public reads and kept productive beta chains. Rows with a matching CDR3 protein are joined into one entry that keeps the most common DNA and genes. The sample profile shows hundreds of thousands of distinct CDR3 sequences; over 45% of them were found once. The ten biggest clones cover 20% to 25% of the sample. The sample was blood. These receptors all stem from a young man in good health.

The chain recombines TRBV4-2 with TRBJ2-5; TRBD1 matches 7 bases. V was pared by 4 bases and J by 4 bases, with 9 bases of the junction left unmatched. Germline CDR1 LGHNA, CDR2 YNFKEQ. CDR3 length: 15 amino acids. CDR3 in amino acids: CASSRDRDRGETQYF. The CDR3 nucleotides read TGTGCCAGCAGCCGAGACAGGGATCGGGGAGAGACCCAGTACTTC.

V and J are TRBV28 and TRBJ1-1, with D maybe TRBD1 (6 bases). This CDR3 has 15 amino acids. Germline CDR1 and CDR2: MDHEN and SYDVKM. Trimming removed 5 bases at V and 1 base at J, with 14 bases between. The CDR3 sequence: CASSPWTGANTEAFF. CDR3 bases: TGTGCCAGCAGTCCCTGGACGGGGGCGAACACTGAAGCTTTCTTT.

CDR3 residues: CASSPVFGEQYF. CDR3 DNA sequence: TGTGCCAGCAGCCCCGTTTTTGGCGAGCAGTACTTC. The chain is built from TRBV7-6 and TRBJ2-5; D is uncertain. The end of the DNA aligns better with TRBJ2-7, so the J call may be wrong. CDR3 size: 12 residues. Germline CDR1 reads SGHVS; CDR2 reads FNYEAQ.

The J gene is TRBJ2-6, the V gene TRBV5-1; D might be TRBD1 or TRBD2, each matching 5 bases. Germline V gives CDR1 SGHRS, CDR2 YFSETQ. This CDR3 has 16 residues. The ends were cut back, 4 bases at V and 0 bases at J, with 11 bases in the middle. The CDR3 is CASSPGANSGANVLTF. The DNA for the CDR3 is TGCGCCAGCAGCCCCGGGGCGAACTCTGGGGCCAACGTCCTGACTTTC.

This clonotype has a handful of counts. The chain couples TRBV7-2 to TRBJ2-1, with 9 nucleotides matching TRBD2. Germline V CDR1 and CDR2: SGHTA, FQGNSA. Trimming cost V 3 bases and J 6 bases; bases outside gene matches: 6. This CDR3 has 15 residues. The DNA of the CDR3 is TGTGCCAGCAGCTTGGGAGGAGCGGGGGGCAATGAGCAGTTCTTC. Amino acids: CASSLGGAGGNEQFF.

V and J are TRBV28 and TRBJ2-1; no firm D call. Germline V gene lookup returns CDR1 MDHEN and CDR2 SYDVKM. CDR3 length equals 15 residues. Trimming removed 7 bases at V and 8 bases at J, with 21 bases between. The CDR3 DNA is TGTGCCAGCACCCCGGTGGGCCGGCAGGTCTATGAGCAGTTCTTC. Translated: CASTPVGRQVYEQFF.

In this sample, this clonotype turned up a few times. The chain employs TRBV5-1 and TRBJ2-3; weak D call: TRBD2 (6 bases). Trimming took off 5 bases at V and 3 bases at J, with 22 bases between the two ends. The CDR3 is 17 residues long. Per germline, CDR1 SGHRS and CDR2 YFSETQ. CDR3 nucleotides: TGCGCCAGCAGTTACAGACCTAGCGAACAATGGACAGATACGCAGTATTTT. It is translated as CASSYRPSEQWTDTQYF. The complete variable domain, with remaining parts taken from reference TRBV5-1 and TRBJ2-3, reads KAGVTQTPRYLIKTRGQQVTLSCSPISGHRSVSWYQQTPGQGLQFLFEYFSETQRNKGNFPGRFSGRQFSNSRSEMNVSTLELGDSALYLCASSYRPSEQWTDTQYFGPGTRLTVL.

As concerns this clonotype: Compared with germline, one end of the junction differs, possibly owing to a read error. The chain links TRBV7-2 to TRBJ2-3; 8 bases line up with TRBD2. CDR3 length: 16 residues. Germline V gives CDR1 SGHTA, CDR2 FQGNSA. CDR3 protein: CANSLWAGGSQSTQYF. The CDR3 nucleotides read TGTGCCAACAGCTTATGGGCGGGGGGATCACAGAGTACGCAGTATTTT.

In this sample, this clonotype turned up a few times. This sequence joins TRBV11-2 and TRBJ2-1; D is undetermined. The CDR3 has 15 amino acids. CDR1 is SGHAT and CDR2 is FQNNGV in the germline V gene. Trimming removed 5 bases from V and 5 bases from J, with 16 bases in between. The CDR3 sequence: CASSVGTLGNNEQFF. CDR3 DNA: TGTGCCAGCAGCGTAGGCACTTTAGGGAACAATGAGCAGTTCTTC. The whole variable domain, remainder taken from reference TRBV11-2 and TRBJ2-1, is EAGVAQSPRYKIIEKRQSVAFWCNPISGHATLYWYQQILGQGPKLLIQFQNNGVVDDSQLPKDRFSAERLKGVDSTLKIQPAKLEDSAVYLCASSVGTLGNNEQFFGPGTRLTVL.

This clonotype was found a few times. The chain carries TRBV28 and TRBJ1-6; D perhaps matches TRBD1 (5 bases). V was pared by 1 base and J by 7 bases, with 8 bases between. There are 14 residues in the CDR3. Germline V gives CDR1 MDHEN, CDR2 SYDVKM. In DNA, the CDR3 is TGTGCCAGCAGTTTATTACAGGACAATTCACCCCTCCACTTT. Protein: CASSLLQDNSPLHF.

The rearrangement joins TRBV24-1 to TRBJ2-5; tentative D call: TRBD1 (7 bases). V lost 2 bases and J 11 bases, leaving 17 bases between the germline ends. The germline gives CDR1 KGHDR, CDR2 SFDVKD. This CDR3 contains 14 residues. CDR3 region: CATSDWTGGTGQYF. CDR3 in DNA: TGTGCCACCAGTGATTGGACAGGCGGGACGGGGCAGTACTTC.

The J gene is TRBJ2-5, the V gene TRBV20-1, with D possibly being TRBD1 (5 bases). Germline lookup yields CDR1 DFQATT and CDR2 SNEGSKA (reference sequence). Deletions cut 5 bases from V and 4 bases from J, with 17 bases between. The CDR3 is made up of 14 amino acids. The CDR3 region has the DNA TGCAGTGCTTTTGCCGGCAGGGTGACAGAGACCCAGTACTTC. It translates to CSAFAGRVTETQYF.

The V and J genes are TRBV7-2 and TRBJ2-1, with a weak D call TRBD1 (5 bases). Germline values: CDR1 SGHTA, CDR2 FQGNSA. The CDR3 runs 14 residues. V lost 2 bases to trimming and J lost 5 bases, with 10 bases between them. The CDR3 DNA reads TGTGCCAGCAGCTTACAGGGTACGGACAATGAGCAGTTCTTC. Protein product: CASSLQGTDNEQFF.

The rearrangement links TRBV20-1 to TRBJ2-3; D may correspond to TRBD1 or TRBD2 (5 bases each). V lost 0 bases and J 5 bases, leaving 9 bases between the germline ends. CDR1 and CDR2 (germline): DFQATT, SNEGSKA (reference sequence). This CDR3 is 13 amino acids long. CDR3 DNA: TGCAGTGCTAGAGATGGGGGTAAAGATACGCAGTATTTT. It encodes CSARDGGKDTQYF.

This clonotype was observed a few times. The V and J genes are TRBV20-1 and TRBJ1-5; the D gene is possibly TRBD1 (6 bases). The germline V gene encodes CDR1 DFQATT and CDR2 SNEGSKA (reference sequence). CDR3 length: 14 residues. V shed 5 bases and J shed 6 bases, with 17 bases lying between them. CDR3 nucleotide sequence: TGCAGTGCTGCCCTGACAGGTTTCGTTCAGCCCCAGCATTTT. It translates to CSAALTGFVQPQHF.

The gene calls are TRBV7-2 and TRBJ1-1, with D maybe TRBD1 (6 bases). The V gene lost 5 bases and the J gene lost 7 bases, with 11 bases spanning the gap. The CDR3 consists of 12 residues. CDR1 is SGHTA, CDR2 FQGNSA, per germline. For the CDR3, the DNA is TGTGCCAGCAGCAGGTCAGGGGTTGAAGCTTTCTTT. Protein product: CASSRSGVEAFF.

The chain carries TRBV6-5 and TRBJ1-1, with 7 bases fitting TRBD1. V trimming: 0 bases; J trimming: 1 base; junction bases outside the gene matches: 2. The CDR3 contains 15 residues. The germline gives CDR1 MNHEY, CDR2 SVGAGI. CDR3: CASSYSRTGNTEAFF. Here the CDR3 DNA reads TGTGCCAGCAGTTACTCCCGGACAGGGAACACTGAAGCTTTCTTT.

J is TRBJ2-3 and V is TRBV12-3 or TRBV12-4, with D tentatively TRBD1 (5 bases). Between the trimmed V and J ends, which lost 2 bases and 4 bases, there was a span of 7 bases. The CDR3 is made up of 13 amino acids. As DNA, the CDR3 is TGTGCCAGCAGTTTAAAAGGGGCAGATACGCAGTATTTT. Translation: CASSLKGADTQYF.

The rearrangement links TRBV20-1 to TRBJ2-1, with a tentative D call TRBD1 (6 bases). The germline V gene encodes CDR1 DFQATT and CDR2 SNEGSKA (reference sequence). V lost 6 bases to trimming and J lost 3 bases, with 9 bases between them. This CDR3 spans 12 amino acids. The CDR3: CSARTDYNEQFF. The CDR3 region has the DNA TGCAGTGCACGGACAGACTACAATGAGCAGTTCTTC.

This clonotype has just a few counts. The chain employs TRBV7-2 and TRBJ1-2; D unresolved. CDR3 length: 15 residues. From germline, CDR1 is SGHTA and CDR2 FQGNSA. Deletions cut 1 base from V and 8 bases from J, with 17 bases between. For the CDR3, the DNA is TGTGCCAGCAGCTTAGAGATCGAGACGGTACAGGGCTACACCTTC. This gives the protein CASSLEIETVQGYTF.

The gene calls are TRBV4-3 and TRBJ2-3; the match to TRBD2 covers 7 bases. The CDR3 is 18 residues long. J lost 1 base, V lost 0 bases, and 10 bases had no gene match. Germline CDR1 reads LGHNA; CDR2 reads YSLEER. The CDR3 nucleotides are TGCGCCAGCAGCCAAGATTCTTTCGCTAGCGGACGCACAGATACGCAGTATTTT. Amino acid sequence: CASSQDSFASGRTDTQYF.